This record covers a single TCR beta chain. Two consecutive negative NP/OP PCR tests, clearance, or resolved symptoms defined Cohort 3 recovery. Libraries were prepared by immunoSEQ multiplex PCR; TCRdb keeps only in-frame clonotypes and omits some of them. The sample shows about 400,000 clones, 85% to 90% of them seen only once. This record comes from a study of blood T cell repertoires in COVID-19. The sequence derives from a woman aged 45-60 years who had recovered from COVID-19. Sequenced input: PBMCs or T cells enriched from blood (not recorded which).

The DNA of the CDR3 is TGTGCCAGCAGCCCAGGGGGAGTATACAATGAGCAGTTCTTC. Its translation is CASSPGGVYNEQFF. The chain recombines TRBV6-5 with TRBJ2-1, with 7 bases identical to TRBD1. V lost 6 bases and J lost 4; bases outside the gene matches: 6. Germline loops: CDR1 MNHEY, CDR2 SVGAGI. This CDR3 spans 14 amino acids.